The T cell receptor (beta chain) described here comes from a study of OX40 agonist ivuxolimab in advanced cancers. The repertoire was sequenced with immunoSEQ multiplex PCR; TCRdb's copy has only in-frame clones and lacks some. The repertoire includes roughly 48,000 clones, 85% to 90% of them detected once, and roughly 28% sits in the top ten. This CDR3 is built from 12 residues. The chain couples TRBV1 to TRBJ2-7; TRBD2 is the table's D call, not checked against the DNA. TRBV1 is described as a pseudogene. The starting material was CD4+ or CD8+ T cells sorted from blood, obtained in a trial of the OX40 agonist ivuxolimab. The receptor was isolated from an adult with an advanced solid tumor such as melanoma, head and neck, liver or kidney cancer. The CDR3 coding sequence is TGCACCAGCAGCAAACTAAAATACGAGCAGTACTTC. It translates to CTSSKLKYEQYF.